This is a list of T cell receptor beta chains from one sample in a study of cytomegalovirus exposure and HLA in healthy donors. Sequenced by immunoSEQ multiplex PCR; TCRdb stores in-frame clones only, minus some. In the table there are about 110,000 clones, about 85% of which are singletons. Sequenced sample: PBMCs. Every receptor here comes from a woman between 18 and 29 years old in good health and CMV-seronegative. The CDR3 runs from the conserved cysteine through the conserved F or W. Size is stated for part of the rows, as once, few or many counts, or as a class when the clone is expanded.

clone size,V gene,CDR3 protein
once,TRBV19,CASREGSGTEAFF
-,TRBV7-9,CASSQSTGGANTGELFF
-,TRBV5-1,CASSLQGSSVPYNSPLHF
-,TRBV6-5,CASTLDRSNGAMFF
-,TRBV9,CASSTRDRGNRGSTDTQYF
-,TRBV27,CASSAGGPYNEQFF
-,TRBV19,CASSRTSGGIYNEQFF
-,TRBV27,CASSSGQGRYGYTF
-,TRBV9,CASSVGPSADTQYF
-,TRBV29-1,CSVGGDSSNTEAFF
-,TRBV13,CASSLLTGRIGTEAFF
-,TRBV19,CASTPTAGGLDTQYF
-,TRBV2,CASTRDRYTGELFF
-,TRBV5-1,CASSFTGGNTEAFF
-,TRBV25-1,CASSPQGYRSPLHF
-,TRBV6-5,CASGTAENQPQHF
-,TRBV6-8,CASRDTGQGGSPLHF
-,TRBV27,CAGRRDINYGYTF
-,TRBV5-1,CASSRGSSYEQYF
once,TRBV9,CASSLGQGDLGAQYF
-,TRBV2,CATAQGSYNEQFF
few,TRBV15,CATSGSTGGSYNEQFF
-,TRBV7-9,CASSPTGAETQYF
medium-sized,TRBV25-1,CASSGQERSYEQYF
once,TRBV7-9,CASSLDQWAGYTF
-,TRBV5-7,CASSGWRQVVNSPLHF
-,TRBV27,CASSSGFISTEAFF
-,TRBV2,CASTAGGPREQFF
-,TRBV7-8,CASSLATGTGETQYF
once,TRBV6-1,CASSEAPDSFGNSPLHF